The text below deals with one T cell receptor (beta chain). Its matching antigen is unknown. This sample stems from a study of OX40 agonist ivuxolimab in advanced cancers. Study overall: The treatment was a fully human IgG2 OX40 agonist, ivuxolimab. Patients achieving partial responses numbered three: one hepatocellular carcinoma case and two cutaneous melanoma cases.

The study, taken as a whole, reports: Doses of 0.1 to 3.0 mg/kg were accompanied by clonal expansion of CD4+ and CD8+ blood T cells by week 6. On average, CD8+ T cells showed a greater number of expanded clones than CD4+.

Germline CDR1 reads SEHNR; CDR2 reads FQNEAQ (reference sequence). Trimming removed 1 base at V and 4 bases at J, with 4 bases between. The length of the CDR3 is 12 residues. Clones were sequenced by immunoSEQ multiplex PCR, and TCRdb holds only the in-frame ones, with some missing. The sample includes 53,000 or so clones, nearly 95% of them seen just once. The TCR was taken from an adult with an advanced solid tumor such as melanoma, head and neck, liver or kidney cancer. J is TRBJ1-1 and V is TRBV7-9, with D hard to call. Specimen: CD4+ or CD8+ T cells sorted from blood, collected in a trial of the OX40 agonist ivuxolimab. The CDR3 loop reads CASSLEVTEAFF. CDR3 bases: TGTGCCAGCAGCTTAGAGGTCACTGAAGCTTTCTTT.